The 30 T cell receptor beta chains in this list originate from one sample, sequenced in a study of cytomegalovirus exposure and HLA in healthy donors. With 60 Vbeta and 13 Jbeta primers, the PCR was carried out. The protocol was immunoSEQ multiplex PCR, while the TCRdb copy is restricted to in-frame clones and leaves out a portion. The data show about 130,000 clones, just over 70% seen once. The sequenced sample was PBMCs. These receptors originate from a woman aged 55-69 years in good health and CMV-seropositive.

The chain recombines TRBV6-5 with TRBJ2-7; TRBD2 aligns across 8 bases. V gave up 2 bases and J gave up 4 bases; unmatched junction bases: 7. The CDR3 totals 15 residues. The germline gives CDR1 MNHEY, CDR2 SVGAGI. The CDR3 loop reads CASSYGGLGLYEQYF. In nucleotides, the CDR3 is TGTGCCAGCAGTTACGGGGGACTAGGTTTGTACGAGCAGTACTTC.

This clone occurred a few times. The chain links TRBV5-1 to TRBJ1-2; maybe TRBD1 (6 bases). The CDR3 extends over 13 amino acids. V was trimmed by 3 bases and J by 8 bases, leaving 14 bases between them. The germline V gene has CDR1 SGHRS and CDR2 YFSETQ. The CDR3 DNA sequence: TGCGCCAGCAGCTACGGGACATTGAACGGCTACACCTTC. Protein product: CASSYGTLNGYTF.

This clone occurred once. The chain carries TRBV14 and TRBJ2-7, with 9 positions matching TRBD2. This CDR3 has 16 residues. Trimming removed 4 bases from V and 0 bases from J; junction bases left unmatched: 7. Looked up from germline, CDR1 is SGHDN and CDR2 is FVKESK. This CDR3 is CASSLSGGPPSYEQYF. CDR3 sequence (DNA): TGTGCCAGCAGCCTTAGCGGGGGACCTCCCTCCTACGAGCAGTACTTC.

This clone has just a few counts. The rearrangement uses TRBV25-1 and TRBJ1-2; D ambiguous. The V gene's germline CDR1 is MGHDK and CDR2 SYGVNS. Trimming removed 6 bases at V and 8 bases at J, with 16 bases between. The CDR3 totals 13 residues. This CDR3 reads CASRSSGFDGYTF. Here the CDR3 DNA reads TGTGCCAGCAGATCTTCCGGGTTCGACGGCTACACCTTC.

This clone was observed a handful of times. This chain links TRBV5-5 with TRBJ2-4; TRBD2 might be the D (5 bases). CDR1 SGHKS and CDR2 YYEKEE come from the germline V gene (reference sequence). The V end was cut by 2 bases, the J end by 0 bases, with 12 bases between. The CDR3 runs 16 residues. CDR3: CASSLADGRAKNIQYF. DNA for the CDR3: TGTGCCAGCAGCTTAGCGGACGGACGAGCCAAAAACATTCAGTACTTC.

V gene TRBV5-4 combines with J gene TRBJ2-1; TRBD2 matches 9 bases. The CDR3 runs to 15 residues. Germline trimming cut 2 bases from V and 7 bases from J; bases unmatched to any gene: 7. CDR1 is SGHNT and CDR2 is YYREEE in the germline V gene (reference sequence). In DNA form, the CDR3 reads TGTGCCAGCAGCTTCGGGGCGGGGGGGGTGAATGAGCAGTTCTTC. It is translated as CASSFGAGGVNEQFF. The full variable domain, its missing parts supplied by reference TRBV5-4 and TRBJ2-1, is ETGVTQSPTHLIKTRGQQVTLRCSSQSGHNTVSWYQQALGQGPQFIFQYYREEENGRGNFPPRFSGLQFPNYSSELNVNALELDDSALYLCASSFGAGGVNEQFFGPGTRLTVL.

V usage is TRBV18 and J usage is TRBJ1-4; D unclear. The V end was cut by 0 bases, the J end by 4 bases, with 12 bases between. This CDR3 spans 16 amino acids. Germline loops: CDR1 KGHSH, CDR2 LQKENI. CDR3 amino acids: CASSPPGQGLNEKLFF. The CDR3 DNA is TGTGCCAGCTCACCACCGGGCCAAGGCCTTAATGAAAAACTGTTTTTT.

The chain carries TRBV5-6 and TRBJ1-5, with a weak D call TRBD1 (5 bases). Germline loops: CDR1 SGHDT, CDR2 YYEEEE. Trimming removed 0 bases from V and 6 bases from J, with 10 bases in between. CDR3 length: 14 residues. CDR3 nucleotides: TGTGCCAGCAGCTTGGGGACATCCGCTCAGCCCCAGCATTTT. As protein: CASSLGTSAQPQHF.

The chain combines TRBV7-9 with TRBJ1-4; D is unresolved. The V gene's germline CDR1 is SEHNR and CDR2 FQNEAQ (reference sequence). Trimming left V 1 base short and J 15 bases short, with 9 bases between. The CDR3 has 11 amino acids. The CDR3, as DNA: TGTGCCAGCAGCTTAGAGCGGGAGTTGTTTTTT. Its translation is CASSLERELFF.

The rearrangement uses TRBV7-2 and TRBJ2-7, with 9 bases lining up with TRBD1. Germline V gene data show CDR1 as SGHTA and CDR2 as FQGNSA. The V segment lost 1 base and the J segment 5 bases; nucleotides outside the gene matches: 9. This CDR3 comprises 16 residues. In DNA, the CDR3 is TGTGCCAGCAGCTTAGAAGGGACAGGGAATCCCCACGAGCAGTACTTC. It encodes CASSLEGTGNPHEQYF.

This clone was detected only once. The gene calls are TRBV2 and TRBJ1-1; D not resolved. Germline assignment: CDR1 SNHLY and CDR2 FYNNEI. This CDR3 contains 13 residues. The V and J ends lost 6 bases and 0 bases respectively, with 8 bases between them. The CDR3 bases are TGTGCCAGCAGCCTCGACTTGAACACTGAAGCTTTCTTT. Translating gives CASSLDLNTEAFF. The full variable domain, its missing parts supplied by reference TRBV2 and TRBJ1-1, is EPEVTQTPSHQVTQMGQEVILRCVPISNHLYFYWYRQILGQKVEFLVSFYNNEISEKSEIFDDQFSVERPDGSNFTLKIRSTKLEDSAMYFCASSLDLNTEAFFGQGTRLTVV.

The rearrangement uses TRBV6-6 and TRBJ2-7, with 10 bases matching TRBD1. From germline, CDR1 is MNHNY and CDR2 SVGAGI (reference sequence). The CDR3 is 15 amino acids. J lost 5 bases, V lost 0 bases, and 4 bases had no gene match. The CDR3 loop is CASSYSGQGGHEQYF. CDR3 in DNA: TGTGCCAGCAGTTACTCAGGACAGGGGGGCCACGAGCAGTACTTC.

V is TRBV6-6 and J is TRBJ1-5; D may be TRBD1 (6 bases). The CDR3 length is 16 residues. Trimming removed 6 bases from V and 0 bases from J, with 15 bases in between. Germline V gives CDR1 MNHNY, CDR2 SVGAGI (reference sequence). As DNA, the CDR3 is TGTGCCAGCAGCCCTTCGGACAGTTATAGCAATCAGCCCCAGCATTTT. Translating gives CASSPSDSYSNQPQHF.

The chain employs TRBV6-6 and TRBJ1-1; D call uncertain. There are 16 residues in the CDR3. Germline V gives CDR1 MNHNY, CDR2 SVGAGI (reference sequence). Trimming shortened V by 2 bases and J by 4 bases, and 17 bases separated the two germline ends. The chain's CDR3 is CASSYNIPGRGTEAFF. The CDR3 coding sequence is TGTGCCAGCAGTTACAATATCCCCGGACGGGGCACTGAAGCTTTCTTT.

The J gene is TRBJ1-4, the V gene TRBV9, with TRBD1 matching 7 bases. This CDR3 contains 15 residues. J gave up 0 bases and V 4 bases, and 3 bases lay outside the gene matches. The V gene's germline CDR1 is SGDLS and CDR2 YYNGEE. DNA for the CDR3: TGTGCCAGCAGCCAGCAGGGGGCAACTAATGAAAAACTGTTTTTT. Its protein product is CASSQQGATNEKLFF.

The chain carries TRBV18 and TRBJ1-6; D remains ambiguous. CDR3 size: 14 residues. V lost 0 bases, J lost 10 bases, and 10 bases lay in between. The germline gives CDR1 KGHSH, CDR2 LQKENI. The CDR3 sequence: CASSPPTLGSPLHF. The CDR3 region has the DNA TGTGCCAGCTCACCACCGACCCTAGGATCACCCCTCCACTTT.

Remarks on this clone: One end of the junction is discordant with germline, which a read error may explain. The CDR3 nucleotides are TGTGCCAGCAGCGTCGGACAGGGAGAGGCCCAGTACTTC. It specifies CASSVGQGEAQYF. The J gene is TRBJ2-5, the V gene TRBV9; 8 nucleotides line up with TRBD1. Germline CDR1 SGDLS, CDR2 YYNGEE. The CDR3 runs to 13 residues.

The V call is TRBV11-3, the J call TRBJ1-1; 10 bases are a match to TRBD1. There are 13 residues in the CDR3. Germline V lookup: CDR1 SGHNT, CDR2 YENEEA. V was pared by 5 bases and J by 11 bases, with 8 bases of the junction left unmatched. CDR3 DNA: TGTGCCAGCAGCACAAGACAGGGGGCTAAGGCTTTCTTT. This codes for CASSTRQGAKAFF. The variable domain in full, completed from reference TRBV11-3 and TRBJ1-1, reads EAGVVQSPRYKIIEKKQPVAFWCNPISGHNTLYWYLQNLGQGPELLIRYENEEAVDDSQLPKDRFSAERLKGVDSTLKIQPAELGDSAVYLCASSTRQGAKAFFGQGTRLTVV.

V is TRBV10-1 and J is TRBJ2-2, with TRBD1 matching over 9 bases. The CDR3 totals 16 residues. The germline V gene has CDR1 WNHNN and CDR2 SYGVQD (reference sequence). The V and J ends lost 6 bases and 5 bases, in that order; junction bases with no gene match: 10. Here the CDR3 DNA reads TGCGCCAGCAGACCCACAAAGACAGGGGGTACCGGGGAGCTGTTTTTT. It codes for CASRPTKTGGTGELFF.

The genes are TRBV2 and TRBJ1-6; tentative D call: TRBD1 (6 bases). Trimming pared 3 bases from V and 5 bases from J, leaving 11 bases between. CDR1 and CDR2 from the germline V gene are SNHLY and FYNNEI. The CDR3 covers 15 residues. The CDR3: CASSDRQADNSPLHF. The DNA for the CDR3 is TGTGCCAGCAGTGACCGACAGGCGGATAATTCACCCCTCCACTTT.

V gene TRBV19 combines with J gene TRBJ2-7; a possible D gene is TRBD1 (6 bases). The CDR3 has 14 amino acids. Trimming shortened V by 7 bases and J by 2 bases, and 15 bases separated the two germline ends. CDR1 is LNHDA, CDR2 SQIVND, per germline (reference sequence). CDR3 sequence: CASTTTGHPYEQYF. CDR3 in DNA: TGTGCCAGTACCACCACGGGACACCCCTACGAGCAGTACTTC.

This chain joins TRBV18 and TRBJ1-1; D gene ambiguous. Per germline, CDR1 KGHSH and CDR2 LQKENI. Trimming left V 6 bases short and J 13 bases short, with 21 bases between. The CDR3 is made up of 13 amino acids. The CDR3 DNA is TGTGCCAGCTCGTACGGGTCCCGGGATTCTAGTTTCTTT. This encodes CASSYGSRDSSFF.

The V gene is TRBV10-3, the J gene TRBJ2-2; 15 bases fit TRBD2. The CDR3 length is 18 residues. V shed 3 bases and J 4 bases; nucleotides not matched to a gene: 6. The V gene's germline CDR1 is ENHRY and CDR2 SYGVKD. This chain's CDR3 is CAISEGLAGGRGTGELFF. The CDR3 nucleotides read TGTGCCATCAGTGAAGGACTAGCGGGGGGGCGAGGCACCGGGGAGCTGTTTTTT.

The rearrangement uses TRBV6-5 and TRBJ1-2; 10 bases line up with TRBD1. The CDR3 runs to 15 residues. Trimming removed 9 bases from V and 4 bases from J; junction bases left unmatched: 11. CDR1 is MNHEY and CDR2 is SVGAGI in the germline V gene. CDR3 sequence (DNA): TGTGCCAGTGGAGGGACAGGGGCGGGAGTCTATGGCTACACCTTC. Translated, it gives CASGGTGAGVYGYTF.

V is TRBV7-2 and J is TRBJ1-6; unclear D gene. The V end was cut by 5 bases, the J end by 7 bases, with 18 bases between. CDR1 SGHTA and CDR2 FQGNSA come from the germline V gene. The CDR3 totals 16 residues. The CDR3 region has the DNA TGTGCCAGCAGCGTAAGACTGAGGGCGGCAAATTCACCCCTCCACTTT. Translation: CASSVRLRAANSPLHF.

The rearrangement uses TRBV6-1 and TRBJ2-4, with 9 nucleotides matching TRBD2. The CDR3 spans 15 residues. Germline values: CDR1 MNHNS, CDR2 SASEGT. The trim removed 7 bases at V and 0 bases at J, leaving 4 bases unmatched. The CDR3 DNA sequence: TGTGCCAGCATGGCGGGGGGGACAGCCAAAAACATTCAGTACTTC. This sequence encodes CASMAGGTAKNIQYF.

The gene calls are TRBV5-1 and TRBJ2-2, with 7 bases that match TRBD2. Germline CDR1 reads SGHRS; CDR2 reads YFSETQ. After removal of 4 bases from V and 4 bases from J, the junction contained 7 bases not matched to a gene. CDR3 length equals 15 residues. The CDR3: CASSEPSGGTGELFF. CDR3 in DNA: TGCGCCAGCAGCGAGCCTAGCGGTGGCACCGGGGAGCTGTTTTTT.

This clone showed up just a few times. V and J are TRBV19 and TRBJ2-3; TRBD2 matches 9 bases. The length of the CDR3 is 16 residues. V gave up 3 bases and J gave up 4 bases; unmatched junction bases: 8. From germline, CDR1 is LNHDA and CDR2 SQIVND (reference sequence). In nucleotides, the CDR3 is TGTGCCAGTAGTATTGATGCGGGGGGGCCACCAGATACGCAGTATTTT. Its protein is CASSIDAGGPPDTQYF. Variable domain in full (rest from reference TRBV19 and TRBJ2-3): DGGITQSPKYLFRKEGQNVTLSCEQNLNHDAMYWYRQDPGQGLRLIYYSQIVNDFQKGDIAEGYSVSREKKESFPLTVTSAQKNPTAFYLCASSIDAGGPPDTQYFGPGTRLTVL.

This sequence joins TRBV10-3 and TRBJ2-3, with D unresolved. Germline V gene lookup returns CDR1 ENHRY and CDR2 SYGVKD. V lost 0 bases and J 5 bases, leaving 3 bases between the germline ends. The CDR3 spans 12 residues. CDR3: CAISESGDTQYF. The CDR3 DNA is TGTGCCATCAGTGAGTCCGGAGATACGCAGTATTTT.

The genes are TRBV6-5 and TRBJ2-3, with TRBD2 as a possible D gene (6 bases). This CDR3 has 15 residues. Deletions cut 2 bases from V and 2 bases from J, with 11 bases between. Germline CDR1 MNHEY, CDR2 SVGAGI. CDR3: CASSYGAGYTDTQYF. CDR3 DNA: TGTGCCAGCAGTTACGGTGCGGGGTACACAGATACGCAGTATTTT.